This paragraph reports one T cell receptor beta chain. The sample originates from a study of shared clonotypes between healthy human individuals. When replicate PCRs were run on sorted subsets, they used about 220 ng DNA, 28,000 or so T cell genomes. Libraries were prepared by immunoSEQ multiplex PCR; TCRdb keeps only in-frame clonotypes and omits some of them. The sample has 950,000 to 1,100,000 clones; approximately 72% are singletons. Germline CDR1 and CDR2: SGHAT and FQNNGV. CDR3 size: 13 residues. Trimming stripped 3 bases from V and 8 bases from J, with 12 bases between. The source is a man aged 18 to 30 in good health. Sequencing used memory CD4+ T cells sorted from blood. The subset is: CD45RA-negative fraction. The chain employs TRBV11-2 and TRBJ2-3; D is unresolved. CDR3 nucleotides: TGTGCCAGCAGCTTGAAGGGTTTAGGTACGCAGTATTTT. Protein product: CASSLKGLGTQYF.